The subject of this entry is one T cell receptor (beta chain). The antigen is not known. A junction boundary mismatches the germline segment, possibly from a read error. Germline values: CDR1 SNHLY, CDR2 FYNNEI. This CDR3 region has 15 residues. The data were obtained in a study of CD8+ T cells in alopecia areata. The sequencing template was cDNA reverse transcribed from extracted RNA. TCRdb keeps only in-frame clones here, not all; method: immunoSEQ multiplex PCR. The table has around 190,000 clones, approximately 60% seen once. Whole-study findings and limits: Sequences from scalp samples also cover resident alphabeta T cells of normal skin.

Regarding treatment: oral pan-JAK inhibitor, 5-10 mg twice daily. From PBMCs, CD4+ and CD8+ T cells were sorted. This receptor was identified in a human donor with alopecia areata. The source material was CD4+ T cells sorted from blood, sampled at week 4, from a patient treated with tofacitinib. V usage is TRBV2 and J usage is TRBJ2-1, with D hard to call. In nucleotides, the CDR3 is TGTGCCAGCAGTGAAGCGCTTCAACCGAACGGTGAGCGGTTCTTC. Translating gives CASSEALQPNGERFF.